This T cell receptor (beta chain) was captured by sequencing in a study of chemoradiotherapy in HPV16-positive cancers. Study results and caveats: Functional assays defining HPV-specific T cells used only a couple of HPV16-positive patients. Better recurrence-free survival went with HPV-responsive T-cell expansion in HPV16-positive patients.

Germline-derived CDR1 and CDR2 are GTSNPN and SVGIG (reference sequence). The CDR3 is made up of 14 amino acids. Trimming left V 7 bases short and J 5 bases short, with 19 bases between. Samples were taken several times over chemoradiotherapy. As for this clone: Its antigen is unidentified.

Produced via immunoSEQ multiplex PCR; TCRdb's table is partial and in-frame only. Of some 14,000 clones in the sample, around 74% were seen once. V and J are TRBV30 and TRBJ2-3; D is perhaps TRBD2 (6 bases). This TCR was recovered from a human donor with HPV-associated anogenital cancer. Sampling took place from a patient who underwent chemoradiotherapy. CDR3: CALRDAKLGDTQYF. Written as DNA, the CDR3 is TGTGCCTTGCGGGATGCCAAACTGGGAGATACGCAGTATTTT.